This is a list of T cell receptor beta chains from one sample in a study of regulatory T cells in long-lasting Graves disease. MiXCR, applied by TCRdb to the multiplex PCR reads, yields one record per CDR3 protein. The repertoire has hundreds of thousands of distinct CDR3 sequences, around 15% of them found once; the top ten carry about 20%. The sample was peripheral blood mononuclear cells (PBMCs), taken at new diagnosis, from a patient treated with antithyroid drugs. These TCRs come from a female donor with Graves disease. Both conserved end residues are part of each CDR3. The D gene is left open where the match is weak. Clone size appears in some rows only: once, few, many, or a class for an expanded clone.

clone_size: many; cdr3_length: 13; j_call: TRBJ1-5; v_call: TRBV28; d_call: .; cdr3_nt: TGTGCCAGCAGTCTACTGACCAATCAGCCCCAGCATTTT; cdr3_aa: CASSLLTNQPQHF
clone_size: many; cdr3_length: 13; j_call: TRBJ2-3; v_call: TRBV30; d_call: .; cdr3_nt: TGTGCCTGGATGGGACTTTACACAGATACGCAGTATTTT; cdr3_aa: CAWMGLYTDTQYF
clone_size: many; cdr3_length: 13; j_call: TRBJ2-1; v_call: TRBV12-3/TRBV12-4; d_call: .; cdr3_nt: TGTGCCAGCAGTTTAAGTCTCGAGAATGAGCAGTTCTTC; cdr3_aa: CASSLSLENEQFF
clone_size: many; cdr3_length: 13; j_call: TRBJ1-1; v_call: TRBV11-2; d_call: .; cdr3_nt: TGTGCCAGCAGCTTTCAGGAGAGGACTGAAGCTTTCTTT; cdr3_aa: CASSFQERTEAFF
clone_size: many; cdr3_length: 17; j_call: TRBJ2-6; v_call: TRBV7-8; d_call: TRBD2; cdr3_nt: TGTGCCAGCAGCCCCGAACCCGGGGGGTCTGGGGCCAACGTCCTGACTTTC; cdr3_aa: CASSPEPGGSGANVLTF
clone_size: many; cdr3_length: 14; j_call: TRBJ1-1; v_call: TRBV20-1; d_call: TRBD1; cdr3_nt: TGCAGTGCTAGGCCATCGACAGGGTACACTGAAGCTTTCTTT; cdr3_aa: CSARPSTGYTEAFF
clone_size: many; cdr3_length: 14; j_call: TRBJ2-7; v_call: TRBV6-1; d_call: TRBD1; cdr3_nt: TGTGCCAGCAGCCGGGACAGGGTAGAGTACGAGCAGTACTTC; cdr3_aa: CASSRDRVEYEQYF
clone_size: many; cdr3_length: 14; j_call: TRBJ1-1; v_call: TRBV7-2; d_call: .; cdr3_nt: TGTGCCAGCTCCGTTTGGGGGGGTGGCACTGAAGCTTTCTTT; cdr3_aa: CASSVWGGGTEAFF
clone_size: many; cdr3_length: 10; j_call: TRBJ2-7; v_call: TRBV20-1; d_call: .; cdr3_nt: TGCAGTGCTGGCACCTACGAGCAGTACTTC; cdr3_aa: CSAGTYEQYF
clone_size: many; cdr3_length: 12; j_call: TRBJ2-5; v_call: TRBV20-1; d_call: .; cdr3_nt: TGCAGTGCCAAGAAGGGGAGCGAGACCCAGTACTTC; cdr3_aa: CSAKKGSETQYF
clone_size: many; cdr3_length: 12; j_call: TRBJ1-1; v_call: TRBV12-3/TRBV12-4; d_call: .; cdr3_nt: TGTGCCAGCAGTCCGCATAACACTGAAGCTTTCTTT; cdr3_aa: CASSPHNTEAFF
clone_size: many; cdr3_length: 13; j_call: TRBJ1-1; v_call: TRBV14; d_call: .; cdr3_nt: TGTGCCAGCACGGTTGGTTTCAACACTGAAGCTTTCTTT; cdr3_aa: CASTVGFNTEAFF
clone_size: few; cdr3_length: 16; j_call: TRBJ2-1; v_call: TRBV10-3; d_call: TRBD2; cdr3_nt: TGTGCCATCAGTGAATCGTCGGGGGGCTCCTACAATGAGCAGTTCTTC; cdr3_aa: CAISESSGGSYNEQFF
clone_size: few; cdr3_length: 13; j_call: TRBJ2-4; v_call: TRBV5-1; d_call: .; cdr3_nt: TGCGCCAGCAGCCGGGGAAGCGAAAACATTCAGTACTTC; cdr3_aa: CASSRGSENIQYF
clone_size: .; cdr3_length: 22; j_call: TRBJ2-5; v_call: TRBV6-9; d_call: .; cdr3_nt: TGTGCCAGCAGTTACGTTTTTGGGACACTGGCGGCCCTCGGTGGGAGCCAAGAGACCCAGTACTTC; cdr3_aa: CASSYVFGTLAALGGSQETQYF
clone_size: .; cdr3_length: 15; j_call: TRBJ2-6; v_call: TRBV18; d_call: .; cdr3_nt: TGTGCCAGCTCATGGGCTTACTCTGGGGCCAACGTCCTGACTTTC; cdr3_aa: CASSWAYSGANVLTF
clone_size: many; cdr3_length: 17; j_call: TRBJ1-2; v_call: TRBV15; d_call: TRBD1; cdr3_nt: TGTGCCACCAGCAATCCCCCAGGGACAGGGGATCCCTATGGCTACACCTTC; cdr3_aa: CATSNPPGTGDPYGYTF
clone_size: many; cdr3_length: 10; j_call: TRBJ2-1; v_call: TRBV2; d_call: .; cdr3_nt: TGTGCCAGCAGTGTTGATGAGCAGTTCTTC; cdr3_aa: CASSVDEQFF
clone_size: many; cdr3_length: 16; j_call: TRBJ2-5; v_call: TRBV6-1; d_call: TRBD2; cdr3_nt: TGTGCCAGCAGCCCCGGGACTAGCGGGAGCCGAGAGACCCAGTACTTC; cdr3_aa: CASSPGTSGSRETQYF
clone_size: many; cdr3_length: 15; j_call: TRBJ2-1; v_call: TRBV19; d_call: .; cdr3_nt: TGTGCCAGTAGTACTATTCTTGGGGAACGGAATGAGCAGTTCTTC; cdr3_aa: CASSTILGERNEQFF
clone_size: many; cdr3_length: 14; j_call: TRBJ2-7; v_call: TRBV27; d_call: TRBD1; cdr3_nt: TGTGCCAGCAGTTCCAGGGGGACATCCTACGAGCAGTACTTC; cdr3_aa: CASSSRGTSYEQYF
clone_size: many; cdr3_length: 14; j_call: TRBJ2-3; v_call: TRBV3-1; d_call: .; cdr3_nt: TGTGCCAGCAGCCGTGGTGTGGGGCTGGATACGCAGTATTTT; cdr3_aa: CASSRGVGLDTQYF
clone_size: .; cdr3_length: 15; j_call: TRBJ2-7; v_call: TRBV12-3/TRBV12-4; d_call: TRBD2; cdr3_nt: TGTGCCAGCAGCCCTAGCGGGGGGCCCGGGTACGAGCAGTACTTC; cdr3_aa: CASSPSGGPGYEQYF
clone_size: .; cdr3_length: 13; j_call: TRBJ1-2; v_call: TRBV27; d_call: TRBD1; cdr3_nt: TGTGCCAGCAGGGGGACAGGGGAGGTTGGCTACACCTTC; cdr3_aa: CASRGTGEVGYTF
clone_size: .; cdr3_length: 17; j_call: TRBJ2-1; v_call: TRBV18; d_call: .; cdr3_nt: TGTGCCAGCTCACCACCGTTGGCGGAGGGGACCTACAATGAGCAGTTCTTC; cdr3_aa: CASSPPLAEGTYNEQFF
clone_size: many; cdr3_length: 15; j_call: TRBJ1-2; v_call: TRBV12-3/TRBV12-4; d_call: .; cdr3_nt: TGTGCCAGCAGGCCCTCCGGGCTAAACGCACGTGGCTACACCTTC; cdr3_aa: CASRPSGLNARGYTF
clone_size: few; cdr3_length: 15; j_call: TRBJ2-2; v_call: TRBV7-6; d_call: TRBD2; cdr3_nt: TGTGCCAGCACCGACCGGGCTAGCGGGATTCGGGAGCTGTTTTTT; cdr3_aa: CASTDRASGIRELFF
clone_size: .; cdr3_length: 13; j_call: TRBJ1-2; v_call: TRBV20-1; d_call: .; cdr3_nt: TGCAGTGCTAGAGATTTAAGGGCCTATGGCTACACCTTC; cdr3_aa: CSARDLRAYGYTF
clone_size: .; cdr3_length: 18; j_call: TRBJ2-1; v_call: TRBV19; d_call: TRBD2; cdr3_nt: TGTGCCAGTAGTATAGACCTATCGGGACTAGGGTCTTACAATGAGCAGTTCTTC; cdr3_aa: CASSIDLSGLGSYNEQFF
clone_size: many; cdr3_length: 15; j_call: TRBJ2-7; v_call: TRBV27; d_call: TRBD1; cdr3_nt: TGTGCCAGCAGTGCCCGGGACAGGGGCTCCTACGAGCAGTACTTC; cdr3_aa: CASSARDRGSYEQYF
clone_size: .; cdr3_length: 12; j_call: TRBJ1-2; v_call: TRBV29-1; d_call: .; cdr3_nt: TGCAGCGGACAGGTCGCTAACTATGGCTACACCTTC; cdr3_aa: CSGQVANYGYTF
clone_size: .; cdr3_length: 14; j_call: TRBJ1-3; v_call: TRBV30; d_call: .; cdr3_nt: TGTGCCGCACCCCGGGGGATCACTGGAAACACCATATATTTT; cdr3_aa: CAAPRGITGNTIYF
clone_size: many; cdr3_length: 13; j_call: TRBJ2-7; v_call: TRBV28; d_call: .; cdr3_nt: TGTGCCAGCAGTTCCCGGGGACCCTACGAGCAGTACTTC; cdr3_aa: CASSSRGPYEQYF
clone_size: many; cdr3_length: 15; j_call: TRBJ2-1; v_call: TRBV10-2; d_call: .; cdr3_nt: TGCGCCAGTGGTCCGGGGACTCCTAACTACAATGAGCAGTTCTTC; cdr3_aa: CASGPGTPNYNEQFF
clone_size: many; cdr3_length: 14; j_call: TRBJ1-1; v_call: TRBV2; d_call: .; cdr3_nt: TGTGCCAGCAATCGGATCCAGCGAGTCACTGAAGCTTTCTTT; cdr3_aa: CASNRIQRVTEAFF
clone_size: many; cdr3_length: 17; j_call: TRBJ2-4; v_call: TRBV28; d_call: TRBD2; cdr3_nt: TGTGCCAGCAGTTTAACTGGGGGGGTTCGGGCCAAAAACATTCAGTACTTC; cdr3_aa: CASSLTGGVRAKNIQYF
clone_size: .; cdr3_length: 16; j_call: TRBJ2-1; v_call: TRBV7-2; d_call: TRBD2; cdr3_nt: TGTGCCAGCTCACCACTTTTCCTAGCGGGAGGGCATGAGCAGTTCTTC; cdr3_aa: CASSPLFLAGGHEQFF
clone_size: .; cdr3_length: 15; j_call: TRBJ2-5; v_call: TRBV13; d_call: .; cdr3_nt: TGTGCCAGCAGCTTAGATCCCAGTGGTAGTGAGACCCAGTACTTC; cdr3_aa: CASSLDPSGSETQYF
clone_size: many; cdr3_length: 14; j_call: TRBJ1-3; v_call: TRBV28; d_call: .; cdr3_nt: TGTGCCAGCAGTTTTACAGGGTCGGGAAACACCATATATTTT; cdr3_aa: CASSFTGSGNTIYF
clone_size: .; cdr3_length: 18; j_call: TRBJ1-4; v_call: TRBV6-2/TRBV6-3; d_call: .; cdr3_nt: TGTGCCAGCAGTTCTATCATCTCAGGTTTCTCCACTAATGAAAAACTGTTTTTT; cdr3_aa: CASSSIISGFSTNEKLFF
clone_size: .; cdr3_length: 19; j_call: TRBJ2-5; v_call: TRBV6-1; d_call: TRBD2; cdr3_nt: TGTGCCAGACGCAACGGTACTAGCGGGAGGTGGGTGCGCCAAGAGACCCAGTACTTC; cdr3_aa: CARRNGTSGRWVRQETQYF